The 17 T cell receptor beta chains below all came from one sample that was sequenced in a study of tumor-infiltrating lymphocytes in primary liver carcinoma. TCR beta cDNA came from roughly 550 ng total RNA, primed with a constant-region primer. For TCR beta, libraries were produced by three nested multiplex PCR rounds using slightly modified ARM-PCR. PCR rounds one and two used TRBV1-TRBV30 forward primers with a C-beta reverse primer for 10 cycles each. TCRdb re-called the multiplex PCR reads through MiXCR, storing one row per CDR3 protein. This table has about 120,000 distinct CDR3 sequences, around 70% appearing once. DNA and RNA were both co-extracted from around 20-30 mg of bulk tissue that had not been sorted. The sample taken for sequencing was tumor-adjacent normal liver tissue. The receptors stem from a woman aged 60-75 years with primary liver carcinoma and hepatitis B virus infection.

Points on this clonotype: Since no conserved phenylalanine or tryptophan closes the CDR3, a read error is the likely cause. This chain links TRBV29-1 with TRBJ2-5, with D perhaps TRBD2 (5 bases). Germline-derived CDR1 and CDR2 are SQVTM and ANQGSEA. CDR3 length: 14 residues. The CDR3 nucleotides read TGCAACGTTGAAGAGCGGTACCACCAAGAGACCCAGTACTCC. Protein product: CNVEERYHQETQYS.

This chain connects TRBV5-5 to TRBJ2-6, with 9 bases identical to TRBD1. The junction had 14 bases not matched to a gene; V was cut back by 6 bases and J by 1 base. Germline CDR1 SGHKS, CDR2 YYEKEE (reference sequence). The CDR3 has 19 amino acids. CDR3 nucleotide sequence: TGTGCCAGCAACCGCGCCCCGGGACAGGGAGGATCTGGGGCCAACGTCCTGACTTTC. Translation gives CASNRAPGQGGSGANVLTF.

The chain uses TRBV12-3 or TRBV12-4 and TRBJ2-1; tentatively, D is TRBD2 (6 bases). There are 13 residues in the CDR3. The germline V and J ends were trimmed by 2 bases and 12 bases, with 14 bases remaining between them. CDR3 bases: TGTGCCAGCAGTTTAACTAGCTTGACCCGGCAGTTCTTC. It is translated as CASSLTSLTRQFF.

With regard to this clonotype: The junction does not match germline at one end; this may be a read error. V usage is TRBV5-6 and J usage is TRBJ2-1; tentative D call: TRBD1 (5 bases). CDR3 length: 15 amino acids. Looked up from germline, CDR1 is SGHDT and CDR2 is YYEEEE. The CDR3 DNA is TGTGCCAGGAGCTTTGGACATTTCTCCTACAATGAGCAATTCTTC. Protein: CARSFGHFSYNEQFF.

With regard to this clonotype: A much larger clone is a single base away; this may be a read error. This chain connects TRBV28 to TRBJ2-7; D gene ambiguous. The V gene's germline CDR1 is MDHEN and CDR2 SYDVKM. V was pared by 2 bases and J by 0 bases, with 5 bases between. CDR3 length: 13 residues. In DNA, the CDR3 is TGTGCCAGCAGTTTACTCACCTCCTACGAGCAGTACTTC. The encoded protein is CASSLLTSYEQYF. Full variable domain (outside the CDR3, taken from reference TRBV28 and TRBJ2-7): DVKVTQSSRYLVKRTGEKVFLECVQDMDHENMFWYRQDPGLGLRLIYFSYDVKMKEKGDIPEGYSVSREKKERFSLILESASTNQTSMYLCASSLLTSYEQYFGPGTRLTVT.

This clonotype is medium-sized (0.01 to 0.1%) within its sample. The genes are TRBV11-1 and TRBJ2-2; no clear D gene. Trimming took off 0 bases at V and 3 bases at J, with 8 bases between the two ends. Germline V gene lookup returns CDR1 SGHAT and CDR2 FQDESV (reference sequence). The CDR3 runs to 15 residues. CDR3 bases: TGTGCCAGCAGCTTAGCAAACACACACACCGGGGAGCTGTTTTTT. Encoded protein: CASSLANTHTGELFF.

On this clonotype itself: The junction differs from germline at one of its ends, possibly a read error. The chain recombines TRBV4-1 with TRBJ1-1, with D unresolved. Per germline, CDR1 MGHRA and CDR2 YSYEKL. The CDR3 covers 15 residues. CDR3 amino acids: CTRSQEEGSGTEAFF. The CDR3, as DNA: TGCACCAGGAGCCAAGAAGAGGGAAGCGGAACTGAAGCTTTCTTT.

The chain has TRBV9 and TRBJ1-2; D may be TRBD1 (5 bases). CDR1 and CDR2 (germline): SGDLS, YYNGEE. This CDR3 spans 15 amino acids. Trimming shortened V by 0 bases and J by 13 bases, and 22 bases separated the two germline ends. Written as DNA, the CDR3 is TGTGCCAGCAGCGTAGATAGTCAGGGCGACTATGCCTGCACCTTC. Translating gives CASSVDSQGDYACTF.

By share, this clonotype ranks as medium-sized (0.01 to 0.1%). V gene TRBV11-2 combines with J gene TRBJ2-3, with 8 bases fitting TRBD1. With V trimmed by 4 bases and J by 4 bases, 10 bases remained unmatched. Germline CDR1 and CDR2: SGHAT and FQNNGV. The length of the CDR3 is 16 residues. CDR3 sequence: CASSSTRLQGADTQYF. CDR3 coding DNA: TGTGCCAGCAGCTCAACCCGGTTACAGGGGGCAGATACGCAGTATTTT.

Turning to this clonotype: One base away lies a much larger clone, so this may be a sequencing read error. V usage is TRBV7-9 and J usage is TRBJ2-7; 7 nucleotides line up with TRBD1. The CDR3 consists of 15 residues. Germline V gene lookup returns CDR1 SEHNR and CDR2 FQNEAQ (reference sequence). The CDR3 DNA is TGTGCCAGCAGCTCAAACAGGGGAACGGGGTACGACCAGTACTTC. As protein: CASSSNRGTGYDQYF.

A word on this clonotype: The germline gene is not matched at one end of the junction; a read error may be the cause. The chain has TRBV6-2 or TRBV6-3 and TRBJ2-5; 13 bases match TRBD2. The CDR3 consists of 16 residues. The V gene's germline CDR1 is MNHEY and CDR2 SVGEGT. CDR3 loop: CASSIGLAGEQVTQYF. The CDR3 DNA is TGTGCCAGCAGTATTGGACTAGCGGGGGAACAAGTGACCCAGTACTTC.

The V and J genes are TRBV10-2 and TRBJ1-1; D is ambiguous. This CDR3 has 11 residues. V was trimmed by 5 bases and J by 3 bases, leaving 4 bases between them. In germline, CDR1 is WSHSY, CDR2 SAAADI. The CDR3 is CASSKYTEAFF. CDR3 DNA: TGCGCCAGCAGTAAGTACACTGAAGCTTTCTTT.

Turning to this clonotype: Given a much more abundant clone one base away, this may be a read error. This chain joins TRBV30 and TRBJ1-1; D gene uncertain. Trimming pared 7 bases from V and 4 bases from J, leaving 19 bases between. The CDR3 has 14 amino acids. The germline V gene encodes CDR1 GTSNPN and CDR2 SVGIG (reference sequence). DNA of the CDR3: TGTGCCTTAACCCCCCTGGGAGTGGCCACTGAAGCTTTCTTT. It translates to CALTPLGVATEAFF.

Worth noting for this clonotype: A much larger clone differs from this one at a single base, so this may be a read error. The chain has TRBV5-1 and TRBJ2-3; TRBD2 agrees at 13 bases. V lost 6 bases and J lost 4; bases outside the gene matches: 11. This CDR3 is built from 17 residues. Germline-derived CDR1 and CDR2 are SGHRS and YFSETQ. For the CDR3, the DNA is TGCGCCAGCAACCCTACTCCGGGACTAGCGGGATCAGATACGCAGTATTTT. Translation gives CASNPTPGLAGSDTQYF.

This clonotype has a count of ten or more. This chain joins TRBV12-5 and TRBJ2-3; 11 bases are shared with TRBD2. V shed 5 bases and J 0 bases; nucleotides not matched to a gene: 4. The CDR3 spans 16 residues. Germline V gene sequence: CDR1 LGHNT, CDR2 FRNRAP. The CDR3 DNA follows: TGTGCTAGTGGTGGCGGGACTAGCGGTAGCACAGATACGCAGTATTTT. Encoded protein: CASGGGTSGSTDTQYF.

About this clonotype itself: The junction departs from the called germline gene at one end, perhaps through a read error. The V call is TRBV4-2, the J call TRBJ1-2; D gene ambiguous. CDR3 length: 15 amino acids. CDR1 is LGHNA, CDR2 YNFKEQ, per germline. DNA of the CDR3: TGTGCCAGCACCCAAGATATTTATAGCTCCTATGGCTACACCTTC. This codes for CASTQDIYSSYGYTF.

Of note for this clonotype: It may be a read error: a sequence one base away is much more abundant. This sequence joins TRBV6-5 and TRBJ2-1, with no clear D. There are 15 residues in the CDR3. V was clipped by 2 bases and J by 10 bases, with 18 bases between them. Germline V CDR1 and CDR2: MNHEY, SVGAGI. CDR3 amino acids: CASSYSSRHFGEQFF. The CDR3 DNA follows: TGTGCCAGCAGTTACAGTTCCCGCCATTTCGGGGAGCAGTTCTTC.